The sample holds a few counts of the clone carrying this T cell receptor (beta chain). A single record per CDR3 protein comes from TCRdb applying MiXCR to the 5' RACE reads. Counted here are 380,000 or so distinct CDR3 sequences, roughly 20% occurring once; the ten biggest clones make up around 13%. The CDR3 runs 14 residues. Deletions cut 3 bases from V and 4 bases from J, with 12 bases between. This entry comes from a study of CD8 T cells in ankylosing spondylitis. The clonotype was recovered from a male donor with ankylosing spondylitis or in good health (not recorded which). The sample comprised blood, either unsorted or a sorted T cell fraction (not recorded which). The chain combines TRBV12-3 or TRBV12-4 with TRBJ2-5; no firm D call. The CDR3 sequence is CASSFGLPRETQYF. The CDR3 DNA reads TGTGCCAGCAGTTTCGGCCTCCCCAGAGAGACCCAGTACTTC.